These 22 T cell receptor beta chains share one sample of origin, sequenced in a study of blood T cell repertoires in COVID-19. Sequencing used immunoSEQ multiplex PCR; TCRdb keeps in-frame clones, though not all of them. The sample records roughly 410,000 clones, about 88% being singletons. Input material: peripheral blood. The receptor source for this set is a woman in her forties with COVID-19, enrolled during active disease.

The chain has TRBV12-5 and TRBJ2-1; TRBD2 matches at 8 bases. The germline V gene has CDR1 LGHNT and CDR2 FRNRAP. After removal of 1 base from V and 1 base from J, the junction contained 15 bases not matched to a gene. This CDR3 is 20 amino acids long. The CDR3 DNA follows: TGTGCTAGTGGTTTGGAAACCTATGACCCAACTAGCGGTTCCTACAATGAGCAGTTCTTC. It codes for CASGLETYDPTSGSYNEQFF.

The CDR3 sequence is CASSYLAGAQETQYF. CDR3 DNA sequence: TGTGCCAGCAGCTACCTAGCGGGAGCCCAAGAGACCCAGTACTTC. The J gene is TRBJ2-5, the V gene TRBV7-3; TRBD2 agrees at 10 bases. The CDR3 extends over 15 amino acids. Germline values: CDR1 SGHTA, CDR2 FQGTGA. With V trimmed by 4 bases and J by 1 base, 3 bases remained unmatched. Combining the CDR3 with reference TRBV7-3 and TRBJ2-5 gives the whole variable domain GAGVSQTPSNKVTEKGKYVELRCDPISGHTALYWYRQSLGQGPEFLIYFQGTGAADDSGLPNDRFFAVRPEGSVSTLKIQRTERGDSAVYLCASSYLAGAQETQYFGPGTRLLVL.

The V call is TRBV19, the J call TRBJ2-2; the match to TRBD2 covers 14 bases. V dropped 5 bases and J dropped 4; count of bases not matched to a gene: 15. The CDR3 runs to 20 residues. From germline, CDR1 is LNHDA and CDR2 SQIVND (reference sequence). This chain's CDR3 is CASSLGTVAGLAGGTGELFF. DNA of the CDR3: TGTGCCAGTAGTCTCGGGACTGTCGCCGGACTAGCGGGAGGCACCGGGGAGCTGTTTTTT.

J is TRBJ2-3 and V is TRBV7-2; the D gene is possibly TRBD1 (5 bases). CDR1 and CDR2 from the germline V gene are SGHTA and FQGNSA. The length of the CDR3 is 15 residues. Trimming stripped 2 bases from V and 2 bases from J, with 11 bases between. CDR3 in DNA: TGTGCCAGCAGCTTACTGACAGTCTCCACAGATACGCAGTATTTT. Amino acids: CASSLLTVSTDTQYF.

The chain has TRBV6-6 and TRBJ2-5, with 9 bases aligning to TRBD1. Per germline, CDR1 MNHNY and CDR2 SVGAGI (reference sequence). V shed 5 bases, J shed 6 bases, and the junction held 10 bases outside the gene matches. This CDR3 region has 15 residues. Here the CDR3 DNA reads TGTGCCAGCAGTACCCAGGACAGGGGAGGGAAGACCCAGTACTTC. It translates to CASSTQDRGGKTQYF.

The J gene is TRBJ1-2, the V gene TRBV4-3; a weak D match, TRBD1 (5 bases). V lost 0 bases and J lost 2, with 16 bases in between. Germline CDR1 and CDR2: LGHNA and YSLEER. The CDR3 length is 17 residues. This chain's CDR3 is CASSQEPGVGLNYGYTF. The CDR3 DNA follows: TGCGCCAGCAGCCAAGAGCCGGGGGTAGGGTTAAACTATGGCTACACCTTC.

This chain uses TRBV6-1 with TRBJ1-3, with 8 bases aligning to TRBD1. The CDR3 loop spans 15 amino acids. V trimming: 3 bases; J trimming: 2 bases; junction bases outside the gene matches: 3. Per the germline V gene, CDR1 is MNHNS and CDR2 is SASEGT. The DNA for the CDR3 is TGTGCCAGCAGTGAGCAGGGGGCGCCTGGAAACACCATATATTTT. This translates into CASSEQGAPGNTIYF.

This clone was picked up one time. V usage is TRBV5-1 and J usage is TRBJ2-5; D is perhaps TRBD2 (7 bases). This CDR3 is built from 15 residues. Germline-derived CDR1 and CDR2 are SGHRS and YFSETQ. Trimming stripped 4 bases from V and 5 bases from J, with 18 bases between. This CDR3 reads CASSQPGGAGETQYF. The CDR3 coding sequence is TGCGCCAGCAGCCAGCCGGGGGGCGCGGGGGAGACCCAGTACTTC.

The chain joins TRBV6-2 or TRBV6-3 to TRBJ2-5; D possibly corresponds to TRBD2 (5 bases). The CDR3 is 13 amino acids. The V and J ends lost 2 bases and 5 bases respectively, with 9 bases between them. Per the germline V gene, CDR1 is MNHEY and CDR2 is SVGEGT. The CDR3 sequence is CASSYGGGETQYF. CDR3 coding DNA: TGTGCCAGCAGTTACGGCGGCGGGGAGACCCAGTACTTC.

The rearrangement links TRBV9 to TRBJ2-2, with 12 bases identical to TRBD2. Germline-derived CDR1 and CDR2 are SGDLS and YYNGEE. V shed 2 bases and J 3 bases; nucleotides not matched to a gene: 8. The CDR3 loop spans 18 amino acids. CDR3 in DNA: TGTGCCAGCAGCGTTTGGGCTAGCGGGGGGGCCGACACCGGGGAGCTGTTTTTT. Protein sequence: CASSVWASGGADTGELFF.

The CDR3 DNA reads as TGTGCCAGCTCACCATTTACAGGGGGTTCTGGAAACACCATATATTTT. It codes for CASSPFTGGSGNTIYF. The genes are TRBV18 and TRBJ1-3; TRBD1 matches at 8 bases. After removal of 2 bases from V and 1 base from J, the junction contained 4 bases not matched to a gene. Germline V lookup: CDR1 KGHSH, CDR2 LQKENI. The CDR3 totals 16 residues.

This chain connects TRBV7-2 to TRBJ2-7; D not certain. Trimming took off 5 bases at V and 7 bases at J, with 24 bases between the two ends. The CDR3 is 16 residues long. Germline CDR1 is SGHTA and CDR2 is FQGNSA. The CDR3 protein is CASSPTGRPLSSEQYF. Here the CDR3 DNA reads TGTGCCAGCAGCCCGACCGGCAGACCTTTATCTAGTGAGCAGTACTTC.

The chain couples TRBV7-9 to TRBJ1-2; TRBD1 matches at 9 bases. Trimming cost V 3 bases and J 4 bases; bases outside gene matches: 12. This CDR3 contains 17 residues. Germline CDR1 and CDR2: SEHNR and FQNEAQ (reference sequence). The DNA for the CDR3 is TGTGCCAGCAGCTTGGGACAGGGCGCGGATATGAGCTATGGCTACACCTTC. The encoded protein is CASSLGQGADMSYGYTF.

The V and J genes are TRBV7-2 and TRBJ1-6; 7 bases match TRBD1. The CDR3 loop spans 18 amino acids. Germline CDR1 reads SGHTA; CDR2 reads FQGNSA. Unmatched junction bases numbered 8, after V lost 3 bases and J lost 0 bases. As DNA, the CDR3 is TGTGCCAGCAGCTTCGCCGGGGGACAGAGCTCCTATAATTCACCCCTCCACTTT. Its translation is CASSFAGGQSSYNSPLHF.

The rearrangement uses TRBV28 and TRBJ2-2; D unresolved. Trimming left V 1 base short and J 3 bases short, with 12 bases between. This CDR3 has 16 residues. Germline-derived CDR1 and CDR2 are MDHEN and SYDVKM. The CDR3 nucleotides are TGTGCCAGCAGTTTATACCCCCAGGTCGACACCGGGGAGCTGTTTTTT. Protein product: CASSLYPQVDTGELFF.

CDR3 protein: CASSPYTDTQYF. DNA of the CDR3: TGTGCCAGCAGCCCCTACACAGATACGCAGTATTTT. The genes are TRBV11-2 and TRBJ2-3, with D unresolved. V lost 5 bases and J 2 bases, leaving 5 bases between the germline ends. This CDR3 has 12 amino acids. Looked up from germline, CDR1 is SGHAT and CDR2 is FQNNGV.

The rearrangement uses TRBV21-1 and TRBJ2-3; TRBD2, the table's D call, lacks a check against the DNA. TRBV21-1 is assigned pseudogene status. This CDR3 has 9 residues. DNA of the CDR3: TGTGCCGTCGGGGATACGCAGTATTTT. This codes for CAVGDTQYF.

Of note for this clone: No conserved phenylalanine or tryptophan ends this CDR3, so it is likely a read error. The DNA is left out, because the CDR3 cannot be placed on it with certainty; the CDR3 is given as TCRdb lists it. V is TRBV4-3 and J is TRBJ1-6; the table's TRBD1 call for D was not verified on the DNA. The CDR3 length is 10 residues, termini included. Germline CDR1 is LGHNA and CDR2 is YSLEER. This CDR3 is CASSRQGIEP.

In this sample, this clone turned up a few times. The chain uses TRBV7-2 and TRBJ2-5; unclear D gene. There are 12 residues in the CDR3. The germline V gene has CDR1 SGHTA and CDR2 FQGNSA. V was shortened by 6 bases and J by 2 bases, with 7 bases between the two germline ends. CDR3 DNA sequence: TGTGCCAGCAGTTCTTCTCAAGAGACCCAGTACTTC. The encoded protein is CASSSSQETQYF.

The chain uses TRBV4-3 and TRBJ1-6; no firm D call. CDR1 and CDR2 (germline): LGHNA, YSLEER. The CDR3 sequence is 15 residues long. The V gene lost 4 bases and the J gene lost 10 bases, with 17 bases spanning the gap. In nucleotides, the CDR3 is TGCGCCAGCAGCCCCTTTGTGGGAGTAGGGTCACCCCTCCACTTT. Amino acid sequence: CASSPFVGVGSPLHF.

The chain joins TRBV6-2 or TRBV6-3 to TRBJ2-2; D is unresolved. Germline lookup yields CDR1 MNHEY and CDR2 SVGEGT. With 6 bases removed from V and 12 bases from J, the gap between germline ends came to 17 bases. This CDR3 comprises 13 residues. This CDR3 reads CASSINGPIKLFF. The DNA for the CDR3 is TGTGCCAGCAGCATCAATGGGCCGATTAAGCTGTTTTTT.

The CDR3 nucleotides read TGTGCCAGCAGTCGGGACAGGGTCCCCACCGGGGAGCTGTTTTTT. Amino acids: CASSRDRVPTGELFF. The rearrangement links TRBV6-4 to TRBJ2-2, with 9 bases identical to TRBD1. Germline V lookup: CDR1 MRHNA, CDR2 SNTAGT. With 5 bases clipped from V and 4 bases from J, the junction kept 5 bases outside the gene matches. The CDR3 loop spans 15 amino acids.